This T cell receptor beta chain is from a study of T cell clones after liver transplantation. The J segment lost 2 bases and the V segment lost 4 bases, leaving 8 bases of the junction unmatched. The germline gives CDR1 MNHEY, CDR2 SVGAGI. The CDR3 runs 16 residues. Profiling relied on immunoSEQ multiplex PCR, and the TCRdb table lists in-frame clones only, not all of them. The table lists tens of thousands of clones, about 71% of them singletons. The V and J genes are TRBV6-5 and TRBJ2-1, with 7 bases fitting TRBD1. This receptor was obtained from a human patient who received a liver transplant. Among the T cells, some may be from the graft donor. Sequenced material: CD4+ T cells from blood, taken at the roughly 15-month timepoint. The CDR3 region has the DNA TGTGCCAGCAGTTTGAGAGGGGGCGAAGCCTACAATGAGCAGTTCTTC. Residues: CASSLRGGEAYNEQFF.